This T cell receptor (beta chain) was identified during a study of radiotherapy plus CTLA-4 blockade in lung cancer. Trimming pared 5 bases from V and 6 bases from J, leaving 13 bases between. Germline-derived CDR1 and CDR2 are SEHNR and FQNEAQ (reference sequence). CDR3 size: 13 residues. TCRdb keeps only in-frame clones here, not all; method: immunoSEQ multiplex PCR. The sample lists approximately 30,000 clones; around 70% were seen once. Ipilimumab CTLA-4 blockade and focal radiation were given to patients with chemo-refractory metastatic non-small-cell lung cancer. The sample consisted of peripheral blood, taken from a patient treated with radiotherapy plus ipilimumab. The V and J genes are TRBV7-9 and TRBJ1-1; the D is unclear. The sequence derives from a human donor with non-small cell lung cancer whose response to radiotherapy plus ipilimumab could not be evaluated. Written as DNA, the CDR3 is TGTGCCAGCAGCGGCTACGGGAGTTCTGAAGCTTTCTTT. Its protein product is CASSGYGSSEAFF.